Below, one T cell receptor beta chain is given with its context. This sample is drawn from a study of cytomegalovirus exposure and HLA in healthy donors. The PCR made use of 60 Vbeta and 13 Jbeta primers. TCRdb's table, derived via immunoSEQ multiplex PCR, lists solely in-frame clones and lacks some. Among roughly 100,000 clones, just over 70% were seen once, and the ten largest hold 0.79%. The TCR sequence derives from a boy younger than 18 in good health and CMV-seronegative. Sequencing was carried out using PBMCs.

The DNA for the CDR3 is TGTGCCAGCAGTTACTCGACAGGGGGCGAGGGCTATGGCTACACCTTC. Residues: CASSYSTGGEGYGYTF. The chain has TRBV6-5 and TRBJ1-2; TRBD1 agrees at 10 bases. CDR1 MNHEY and CDR2 SVGAGI come from the germline V gene. CDR3 length: 16 residues. J lost 4 bases, V lost 0 bases, and 5 bases had no gene match.